These T cell receptor beta chains were read from a single sample in a study of T cell repertoires in cytomegalovirus infection. TCRdb recomputed calls from the reads with MiXCR, one row per CDR3 protein. The sample lists more than 400,000 distinct CDR3 sequences; around 27% were seen once. Specimen: PBMCs. All receptors derive from a human donor in good health (CMV status not recorded). Some clones in this sample may be carry-over from other donors' samples. Both conserved end residues are part of each CDR3. A D gene is named only where the DNA matches it firmly. Clone size is stated in some rows and not others, as once, few, many or a class when expanded.

d_call: TRBD1; j_call: TRBJ1-5; v_call: TRBV7-2; clone_size: many; cdr3_aa: CASSSDRVRPQHF; cdr3_nt: TGTGCCAGCAGCTCCGACAGGGTGAGACCCCAGCATTTT
d_call: TRBD1; j_call: TRBJ2-7; v_call: TRBV7-2; clone_size: few; cdr3_aa: CASSLARGTGEQYF; cdr3_nt: TGTGCCAGCAGCTTAGCTAGGGGGACAGGCGAGCAGTACTTC
d_call: TRBD2; j_call: TRBJ2-3; v_call: TRBV7-3; clone_size: NA; cdr3_aa: CASSLYGLAGLHTQYF; cdr3_nt: TGTGCCAGCAGCTTATATGGGCTAGCGGGACTCCATACGCAGTATTTT
d_call: NA; j_call: TRBJ2-5; v_call: TRBV6-6; clone_size: NA; cdr3_aa: CASTPAGLSGTQYF; cdr3_nt: TGTGCCAGTACCCCTGCTGGACTTTCTGGGACCCAGTACTTC
d_call: NA; j_call: TRBJ2-5; v_call: TRBV4-3; clone_size: NA; cdr3_aa: CASSLMGGTQYF; cdr3_nt: TGCGCCAGCAGCCTCATGGGGGGGACCCAGTACTTC
d_call: NA; j_call: TRBJ1-3; v_call: TRBV12-3/TRBV12-4; clone_size: NA; cdr3_aa: CASRGTAISGNTIYF; cdr3_nt: TGTGCCAGCAGGGGAACAGCGATCTCTGGAAACACCATATATTTT
d_call: NA; j_call: TRBJ2-1; v_call: TRBV12-3/TRBV12-4; clone_size: few; cdr3_aa: CASSSEGEQFF; cdr3_nt: TGTGCCAGCAGTTCAGAGGGTGAGCAGTTCTTC
d_call: TRBD2; j_call: TRBJ2-5; v_call: TRBV11-3; clone_size: few; cdr3_aa: CASSLDRGAQYF; cdr3_nt: TGTGCCAGCAGCTTAGATCGGGGGGCCCAGTACTTC
d_call: NA; j_call: TRBJ1-2; v_call: TRBV5-4; clone_size: NA; cdr3_aa: CASSLRIRNGYTF; cdr3_nt: TGTGCCAGCAGCTTGCGCATCCGTAATGGCTACACCTTC
d_call: NA; j_call: TRBJ2-1; v_call: TRBV25-1; clone_size: NA; cdr3_aa: CASSVQYNEQFF; cdr3_nt: TGTGCCAGCAGTGTACAGTACAATGAGCAGTTCTTC
d_call: TRBD1; j_call: TRBJ2-6; v_call: TRBV7-2; clone_size: many; cdr3_aa: CASSLGTGSTLLANVLTF; cdr3_nt: TGTGCCAGCAGCCTTGGGACAGGGTCCACTCTACTGGCCAACGTCCTGACTTTC
d_call: NA; j_call: TRBJ2-5; v_call: TRBV20-1; clone_size: NA; cdr3_aa: CSAASGGRETQYF; cdr3_nt: TGCAGTGCGGCCTCTGGGGGACGGGAGACCCAGTACTTC
d_call: NA; j_call: TRBJ2-3; v_call: TRBV6-8; clone_size: once; cdr3_aa: CASTSLARGESYF; cdr3_nt: TGTGCCAGCACCTCACTAGCCCGGGGAGAGTCGTATTTT
d_call: NA; j_call: TRBJ1-5; v_call: TRBV7-8; clone_size: many; cdr3_aa: CASSLFSDRPHSNQPQHF; cdr3_nt: TGTGCCAGCAGCTTATTCTCGGACAGACCTCATAGCAATCAGCCCCAGCATTTT
d_call: NA; j_call: TRBJ2-5; v_call: TRBV4-1; clone_size: NA; cdr3_aa: CASSPPTGRETQYF; cdr3_nt: TGCGCCAGCAGCCCTCCTACAGGGAGAGAGACCCAGTACTTC
d_call: NA; j_call: TRBJ2-1; v_call: TRBV24-1; clone_size: NA; cdr3_aa: CATSEEFNEQFF; cdr3_nt: TGTGCCACCAGTGAAGAATTCAATGAGCAGTTCTTC
d_call: NA; j_call: TRBJ1-2; v_call: TRBV28; clone_size: few; cdr3_aa: CASSEAGANYGYTF; cdr3_nt: TGTGCCAGCAGCGAGGCGGGGGCGAACTATGGCTACACCTTC
d_call: NA; j_call: TRBJ2-1; v_call: TRBV7-6; clone_size: NA; cdr3_aa: CASSFGNVHEQFF; cdr3_nt: TGTGCCAGCAGCTTCGGTAACGTGCATGAGCAGTTCTTC
d_call: TRBD1; j_call: TRBJ2-7; v_call: TRBV6-5; clone_size: NA; cdr3_aa: CASSYGQGASYEQYF; cdr3_nt: TGTGCCAGCAGTTACGGGCAGGGGGCGTCCTACGAGCAGTACTTC
d_call: TRBD2; j_call: TRBJ2-5; v_call: TRBV20-1; clone_size: NA; cdr3_aa: CSQRLAGEETQYF; cdr3_nt: TGCAGCCAGAGACTAGCGGGTGAAGAGACCCAGTACTTC
d_call: TRBD1; j_call: TRBJ2-1; v_call: TRBV4-1; clone_size: once; cdr3_aa: CASSQEGQGANEQFF; cdr3_nt: TGCGCCAGCAGCCAAGAGGGACAGGGGGCCAATGAGCAGTTCTTC